The clone carrying this TCR beta chain came up once. The antigen is unknown. Any history of autoimmune disease or systemic immunosuppression disqualified patients. This record comes from a study of OX40 agonist ivuxolimab in advanced cancers. Study observations and caveats: Clonal expansion by week 6 occurred in CD4+ and CD8+ blood T cells (at 0.1 to 3.0 mg/kg).

Produced via immunoSEQ multiplex PCR; TCRdb's table is partial and in-frame only. The repertoire holds fewer than 65,000 clones, with more than 85% as singletons. Trimming took 1 base from V and 4 from J, leaving 16 bases between them. Germline CDR1 is MNHEY and CDR2 is SMNVEV (reference sequence). This CDR3 has 16 residues. V and J are TRBV27 and TRBJ1-2, with D possibly matching TRBD1 (5 bases). The clonotype was recovered from an adult with an advanced solid tumor such as melanoma, head and neck, liver or kidney cancer. Sequencing used CD4+ or CD8+ T cells sorted from blood, obtained in a trial of the OX40 agonist ivuxolimab. The CDR3 DNA follows: TGTGCCAGCAGTTTATTTCCGATCGGGACGGTCTATGGCTACACCTTC. Encoded protein: CASSLFPIGTVYGYTF.